This T cell receptor (beta chain) appears in the sequencing data of a study of blood T cell repertoires in COVID-19 (dated by TCRdb to the early 2020s). Broadly, across the study: Samples from collaborators originated in the United States, Italy and Spain and spanned both the acute and convalescent phases of COVID-19. The material from the prospective study consisted of cDNA or gDNA derived from T cells, B-cell-depleted T cells, or PBMCs. Nearly every sample came with metadata listing a de-identified subject ID, COVID-19 status, age in years and sex. The repertoires were released in a freely available public database intended as a resource for research on the immune response to SARS-CoV-2. The samples were drawn from the first 160 participants of the ongoing ImmuneRACE study and from 1,254 subjects provided by 6 global collaborators. Where HLA class I and class II types were available, the types were taken from metadata supplied by the sample provider, not from assay-based typing. Subjects who had been exposed to COVID-19, were actively infected with it, or had recovered from it provided the deeply sampled blood TCRbeta repertoires that made up the dataset. General findings and caveats noted by the study authors: Clinical and demographic metadata were provided uncurated, with the amount varying by source and participant.

In the prospective study, participants were 18 to 89 years old, resided in about 25 geographic areas of the United States, and were enrolled through a virtual design. In the prospective study, cohorts were assigned on the basis of participant-reported clinical history obtained from a screening survey and a study questionnaire. Recovered participants in ImmuneRACE Cohort 3 were defined by two consecutive negative NP/OP PCR tests, clearance by a healthcare professional, or resolution of symptoms. In the prospective study, whole blood, serum and a nasopharyngeal or oropharyngeal swab were collected from each participant by mobile phlebotomists. Additional blood draws and questionnaires over an approximately 2-month period could optionally be provided by prospective study participants. Prospective study blood samples were shipped either frozen or at room temperature before DNA extraction. The CDR3 runs 17 residues from the cysteine to the phenylalanine. CDR3 DNA is the only sequence kept; it has 51 bases, read in frame from the first base. The germline V gene sets CDR1 to SGHRS and CDR2 to YFSETQ. V sheds 4 bases and J sheds 0 bases, leaving 19 bases between their ends.

TCRbeta CDR3 regions were amplified from genomic DNA using the immunoSEQ Assay, a bias-controlled multiplex PCR. The published analysis was carried out like this. The number of nucleated cells in each sample was estimated by amplification of reference gene primers within the assay. To quantify the absolute abundance of each unique TCRbeta CDR3 rearrangement, sequence reads were collapsed and filtered. For each sample, productive Simpson clonality was calculated as the square root of Simpson's diversity index over productive rearrangements. Imported from immuneACCESS, the table was reduced by TCRdb to in-frame sequences with V and J called. These copies leave out some clones; in studies compared against another copy, an unresolved V gene accounts for under half, and the cause of the remainder is not known. V and J calls and clone size come straight from that table; D and trimming were deduced from the DNA. For this sample the table gives around 220,000 clones, of which over 80% were detected only once. The ten largest clones represent 1.5% to 2% of the sample.

Concerning this clone itself: The antigen it recognizes is unknown. Base qualities are missing; no much larger clone stands one base away.

The sequencing sample was made of PBMCs or T cells enriched from blood (not recorded which). This receptor was obtained from a woman younger than 30 who had recovered from COVID-19. The rearranged segments are TRBV5-1 and TRBJ1-2; 5 matching bases give a weak D call of TRBD1. The CDR3: CASSPHRDSETNYGYTF. The sequence in DNA is TGCGCCAGCAGCCCTCACCGGGACTCTGAAACTAACTATGGCTACACCTTC.